The 24 T cell receptor beta chains below were found in one sample sequenced in a study of siplizumab effects on memory and regulatory T cells. The assay was immunoSEQ multiplex PCR, and TCRdb's table has in-frame clones only and misses some. The table records some 46,000 clones, 93% of them present only once. The specimen was CD8+ T cells sorted from blood. The origin of the receptors is a human donor in good health.

The chain combines TRBV5-4 with TRBJ2-5, with 8 bases aligning to TRBD1. Per the germline V gene, CDR1 is SGHNT and CDR2 is YYREEE (reference sequence). The CDR3 has 13 residues. J lost 3 bases, V lost 4 bases, and 2 bases had no gene match. This CDR3 is CASSPDREETQYF. CDR3 DNA sequence: TGTGCCAGCAGCCCGGACAGGGAAGAGACCCAGTACTTC.

The rearrangement links TRBV10-1 to TRBJ2-1, with TRBD1 matching over 7 bases. Looked up from germline, CDR1 is WNHNN and CDR2 is SYGVQD (reference sequence). The J segment lost 0 bases and the V segment lost 7 bases, leaving 15 bases of the junction unmatched. The CDR3 is made up of 18 amino acids. The CDR3 region has the DNA TGCGCCAGCATCCGATATGGACAGGCGCTAGGCTCCTACAATGAGCAGTTCTTC. It encodes CASIRYGQALGSYNEQFF.

The chain employs TRBV6-1 and TRBJ1-5; maybe TRBD1 (5 bases). This CDR3 contains 15 residues. The V and J ends lost 3 bases and 3 bases respectively, with 12 bases between them. Looked up from germline, CDR1 is MNHNS and CDR2 is SASEGT. The CDR3 here is CASSDQDNLNQPQHF. The CDR3 DNA reads as TGTGCCAGCAGTGACCAGGACAACCTCAATCAGCCCCAGCATTTT.

The chain has TRBV9 and TRBJ2-3, with D perhaps TRBD1 (6 bases). The CDR3 is 15 amino acids. CDR1 is SGDLS, CDR2 YYNGEE, per germline. Trimming removed 3 bases at V and 2 bases at J, with 13 bases between. CDR3 loop: CASSGQVAVTDTQYF. The CDR3 nucleotides read TGTGCCAGCAGCGGACAGGTAGCTGTCACAGATACGCAGTATTTT.

A word on this clone: The junction departs from the called germline gene at one end, perhaps through a read error. This chain uses TRBV19 with TRBJ1-2; D is undetermined. Per germline, CDR1 LNHDA and CDR2 SQIVND (reference sequence). CDR3 length equals 11 residues. CDR3 bases: TGTGCCAGTCTCGCCTACTACGGCTACACCTTC. Translation: CASLAYYGYTF.

V usage is TRBV9 and J usage is TRBJ2-2; D is perhaps TRBD2 (6 bases). Germline loops: CDR1 SGDLS, CDR2 YYNGEE. The V end lost 6 bases, the J end lost 7 bases, and 13 bases lay between the germline ends. This CDR3 contains 13 residues. Here the CDR3 reads CASTGGIGGELFF. The CDR3 region has the DNA TGTGCCAGCACCGGGGGTATTGGCGGGGAGCTGTTTTTT. Filled out from reference TRBV9 and TRBJ2-2, the complete variable domain reads DSGVTQTPKHLITATGQRVTLRCSPRSGDLSVYWYQQSLDQGLQFLIQYYNGEERAKGNILERFSAQQFPDLHSELNLSSLELGDSALYFCASTGGIGGELFFGEGSRLTVL.

The genes are TRBV4-1 and TRBJ1-2, with TRBD1 as a possible D gene (6 bases). CDR1 and CDR2 from the germline V gene are MGHRA and YSYEKL. This CDR3 has 14 amino acids. Trimming left V 8 bases short and J 8 bases short, with 21 bases between. CDR3 in amino acids: CASRPPGTSRGYTF. As DNA, the CDR3 is TGCGCCAGCCGCCCCCCCGGGACATCACGCGGCTACACCTTC.

This clone was seen only once. The gene calls are TRBV13 and TRBJ2-4, with D maybe TRBD2 (6 bases). Between the trimmed V and J ends, which lost 5 bases and 7 bases, there was a span of 12 bases. The CDR3 is 13 residues long. Germline V gene lookup returns CDR1 PRHDT and CDR2 FYEKMQ (reference sequence). The CDR3 coding sequence is TGTGCCAGCAGCCCCCGGGGGTGGAACATTCAGTACTTC. Encoded protein: CASSPRGWNIQYF.

CDR3 nucleotides: TGTGCCAGCAGCCCAACAGGACAGGGGGAAGAAGCTTTCTTT. This encodes CASSPTGQGEEAFF. The chain is built from TRBV7-3 and TRBJ1-1; the match to TRBD1 covers 10 bases. The V segment lost 5 bases and the J segment 8 bases; nucleotides outside the gene matches: 8. Germline V CDR1 and CDR2: SGHTA, FQGTGA. The CDR3 has 14 residues. The full variable domain, its missing parts supplied by reference TRBV7-3 and TRBJ1-1, is GAGVSQTPSNKVTEKGKYVELRCDPISGHTALYWYRQSLGQGPEFLIYFQGTGAADDSGLPNDRFFAVRPEGSVSTLKIQRTERGDSAVYLCASSPTGQGEEAFFGQGTRLTVV.

V usage is TRBV5-1 and J usage is TRBJ2-7, with 10 nucleotides matching TRBD2. This CDR3 is built from 13 residues. The germline gives CDR1 SGHRS, CDR2 YFSETQ. V lost 4 bases and J lost 4; bases outside the gene matches: 2. CDR3 sequence (DNA): TGCGCCAGCAGCCCGACTAGCGGGTACGAGCAGTACTTC. The encoded protein is CASSPTSGYEQYF. Supplemented by reference TRBV5-1 and TRBJ2-7, the full variable domain reads KAGVTQTPRYLIKTRGQQVTLSCSPISGHRSVSWYQQTPGQGLQFLFEYFSETQRNKGNFPGRFSGRQFSNSRSEMNVSTLELGDSALYLCASSPTSGYEQYFGPGTRLTVT.

Concerning this clone itself: Within the sample, other DNA sequences also encode this same CDR3. The J gene is TRBJ2-2, the V gene TRBV29-1; D is ambiguous. The CDR3 is 15 amino acids. CDR1 and CDR2 (germline): SQVTM, ANQGSEA. V was pared by 2 bases and J by 1 base, with 11 bases between. Here the CDR3 reads CSVESSQKNTGELFF. The CDR3 DNA follows: TGCAGCGTTGAAAGCTCACAGAAGAACACCGGGGAGCTGTTTTTT.

This chain joins TRBV5-1 and TRBJ2-3, with D unclear. V lost 4 bases and J 2 bases, leaving 8 bases between the germline ends. Germline assignment: CDR1 SGHRS and CDR2 YFSETQ. This CDR3 has 13 amino acids. CDR3 region: CASSGMATDTQYF. The CDR3 DNA reads TGCGCCAGCAGCGGGATGGCCACAGATACGCAGTATTTT.

The chain combines TRBV7-9 with TRBJ1-4; unclear D gene. Trimming cost V 4 bases and J 12 bases, with 6 bases left between them. The germline V gene has CDR1 SEHNR and CDR2 FQNEAQ (reference sequence). This CDR3 spans 10 amino acids. The CDR3 bases are TGTGCCAGCAGCTCAAGAGAACTGTTTTTT. Amino acids: CASSSRELFF. Drawing the rest from reference TRBV7-9 and TRBJ1-4, the complete variable domain is DTGVSQNPRHKITKRGQNVTFRCDPISEHNRLYWYRQTLGQGPEFLTYFQNEAQLEKSRLLSDRFSAERPKGSFSTLEIQRTEQGDSAMYLCASSSRELFFGSGTQLSVL.

The chain employs TRBV7-9 and TRBJ1-5; D gene unclear. This CDR3 spans 17 amino acids. Germline V CDR1 and CDR2: SEHNR, FQNEAQ (reference sequence). The V and J ends lost 1 base and 1 base respectively, with 14 bases between them. The CDR3 sequence: CASSLEGQVGSNQPQHF. The CDR3 nucleotides are TGTGCCAGCAGCTTAGAAGGGCAGGTGGGAAGCAATCAGCCCCAGCATTTT.

This clone came up once. The chain combines TRBV27 with TRBJ2-1; D perhaps matches TRBD2 (5 bases). Trimming removed 1 base from V and 8 bases from J, with 12 bases in between. CDR3 length: 14 amino acids. The germline gives CDR1 MNHEY, CDR2 SMNVEV (reference sequence). The CDR3, as DNA: TGTGCCAGCAGTTTATATCGGGGTTTGGATGAGCAGTTCTTC. Its protein product is CASSLYRGLDEQFF.

This chain links TRBV30 with TRBJ1-5; D is unresolved. Trimming took 4 bases from V and 3 from J, leaving 13 bases between them. In germline, CDR1 is GTSNPN, CDR2 SVGIG (reference sequence). There are 14 residues in the CDR3. As DNA, the CDR3 is TGTGCCTGGATGGCCGGGGTCTACAATCAGCCCCAGCATTTT. Protein product: CAWMAGVYNQPQHF.

In DNA, the CDR3 is TGTGCCAGCAGCCCCCTGGGGAGAAGTGGCACAGATACGCAGTATTTT. It is translated as CASSPLGRSGTDTQYF. V and J are TRBV7-9 and TRBJ2-3; D perhaps matches TRBD2 (5 bases). This CDR3 spans 16 amino acids. Trimming took off 5 bases at V and 1 base at J, with 16 bases between the two ends. Germline V CDR1 and CDR2: SEHNR, FQNEAQ (reference sequence).

The chain combines TRBV11-2 with TRBJ1-5; possible D gene TRBD1, 6 bases. Germline lookup yields CDR1 SGHAT and CDR2 FQNNGV. The CDR3 is made up of 15 amino acids. V lost 0 bases and J lost 5, with 11 bases in between. The CDR3, as DNA: TGTGCCAGCAGCTTAGATTCGGGGGCGGATCAGCCCCAGCATTTT. Protein: CASSLDSGADQPQHF.

This chain uses TRBV10-1 with TRBJ2-3; D uncertain. The germline V and J ends were trimmed by 3 bases and 4 bases, with 11 bases remaining between them. CDR1 and CDR2 from the germline V gene are WNHNN and SYGVQD (reference sequence). The CDR3 runs 14 residues. CDR3 sequence (DNA): TGCGCCAGCAGTGATACGCCGGGTGCAGATACGCAGTATTTT. This sequence encodes CASSDTPGADTQYF.

The CDR3 is CASTNGVTNTGELFF. The CDR3 nucleotides read TGTGCCAGCACCAACGGAGTCACTAACACCGGGGAGCTGTTTTTT. The chain recombines TRBV9 with TRBJ2-2; D is undetermined. CDR3 length: 15 amino acids. CDR1 is SGDLS and CDR2 is YYNGEE in the germline V gene. With 6 bases removed from V and 2 bases from J, the gap between germline ends came to 14 bases.

The genes are TRBV27 and TRBJ1-2; D might be TRBD1 (5 bases). Trimming stripped 1 base from V and 4 bases from J, with 10 bases between. The CDR3 length is 14 residues. The germline V gene encodes CDR1 MNHEY and CDR2 SMNVEV (reference sequence). The DNA for the CDR3 is TGTGCCAGCAGTTTATTGGCGCAGGGCTATGGCTACACCTTC. It specifies CASSLLAQGYGYTF.

This chain uses TRBV29-1 with TRBJ2-5; D tentatively reads TRBD1 or TRBD2 (5 bases each). Trimming removed 7 bases at V and 0 bases at J, with 15 bases between. Germline values: CDR1 SQVTM, CDR2 ANQGSEA. The CDR3 is 14 amino acids. Written as DNA, the CDR3 is TGCAGCGCCGATTGGGGGTTGGACCAAGAGACCCAGTACTTC. It encodes CSADWGLDQETQYF.

The chain employs TRBV28 and TRBJ1-2, with D uncertain. Trimming shortened V by 5 bases and J by 2 bases, and 15 bases separated the two germline ends. Germline V gene data show CDR1 as MDHEN and CDR2 as SYDVKM. The CDR3 covers 15 residues. The CDR3 region is CASSPRTWMNYGYTF. DNA for the CDR3: TGTGCCAGCAGTCCCCGGACGTGGATGAACTATGGCTACACCTTC.

This chain connects TRBV18 to TRBJ2-7; possible D gene TRBD1, 5 bases. V gave up 0 bases and J gave up 4 bases, with 16 bases separating them. The CDR3 loop spans 16 amino acids. Germline values: CDR1 KGHSH, CDR2 LQKENI. In nucleotides, the CDR3 is TGTGCCAGCTCACCACCTAAAGGACAAGCTAAATACGAGCAGTACTTC. Protein: CASSPPKGQAKYEQYF.